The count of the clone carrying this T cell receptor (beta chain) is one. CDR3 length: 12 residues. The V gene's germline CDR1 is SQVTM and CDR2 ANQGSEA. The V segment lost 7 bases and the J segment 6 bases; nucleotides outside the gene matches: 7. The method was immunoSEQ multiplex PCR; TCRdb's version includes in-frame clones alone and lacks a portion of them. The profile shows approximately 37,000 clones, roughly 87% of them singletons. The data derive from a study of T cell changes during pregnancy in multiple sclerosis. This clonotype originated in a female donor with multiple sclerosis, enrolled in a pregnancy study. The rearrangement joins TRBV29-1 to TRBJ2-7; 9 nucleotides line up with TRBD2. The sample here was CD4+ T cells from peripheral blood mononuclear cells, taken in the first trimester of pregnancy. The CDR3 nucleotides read TGCAGCGCTGGGACTAGCAGCGTCGAGCAGTACTTC. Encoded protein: CSAGTSSVEQYF.